This T cell receptor (beta chain) is from a study of blood T cell repertoires in COVID-19. Some clones are missing from TCRdb's copy, which holds only in-frame ones; the method was immunoSEQ multiplex PCR. The repertoire holds some 41,000 clones, with 80% to 90% as singletons. V lost 1 base to trimming and J lost 2 bases; unmatched junction nucleotides: 14. The germline gives CDR1 WNHNN, CDR2 SYGVQD (reference sequence). The CDR3 sequence is 19 residues long. Source material: peripheral blood. The receptor was isolated from a man aged 65 to 79 with active COVID-19. The chain uses TRBV10-1 and TRBJ2-3; TRBD2 matches at 8 bases. The CDR3 loop is CASSEYTTGLGRVTDTQYF. The DNA of the CDR3 is TGCGCCAGCAGTGAGTATACCACGGGACTAGGACGAGTCACAGATACGCAGTATTTT.